The rows below give T cell receptor beta chains drawn from one sample of a study of blood T cell repertoires in COVID-19. Clones were read by immunoSEQ multiplex PCR, and TCRdb kept only the in-frame ones, dropping some. This table has over 65,000 clones, more than 75% appearing once. Sequenced input: peripheral blood. These receptors all come from a human donor in a cohort sampled during active COVID-19. Each CDR3 is given with its conserved first and last residue. Each record gives: V gene, D gene, clone size, J gene, CDR3 protein, CDR3 DNA. A D gene is named only where the DNA matches it firmly. Size is stated for part of the rows, as once, few or many counts, or as a class when the clone is expanded.

v_call: TRBV24-1
d_call: -
clone_size: -
j_call: TRBJ2-7
cdr3_aa: CATSSRQSYEQYF
cdr3_nt: TGTGCCACCAGTTCTCGACAATCCTACGAGCAGTACTTC

v_call: TRBV5-6
d_call: TRBD2
clone_size: -
j_call: TRBJ2-2
cdr3_aa: CASSRVTSGGYHGELFF
cdr3_nt: TGTGCCAGCAGCCGCGTTACTAGCGGGGGGTATCACGGGGAGCTGTTTTTT

v_call: TRBV2
d_call: -
clone_size: -
j_call: TRBJ2-1
cdr3_aa: CASSKPMHNEQFF
cdr3_nt: TGTGCCAGCAGTAAACCTATGCACAATGAGCAGTTCTTC

v_call: TRBV6-5
d_call: -
clone_size: -
j_call: TRBJ2-7
cdr3_aa: CASSPGPYEQYF
cdr3_nt: TGTGCCAGCAGTCCCGGTCCCTACGAGCAGTACTTC

v_call: TRBV11-2
d_call: TRBD1
clone_size: -
j_call: TRBJ2-3
cdr3_aa: CASSLNRGRRTDTQYF
cdr3_nt: TGTGCCAGCAGCTTGAACAGGGGAAGGCGCACAGATACGCAGTATTTT

v_call: TRBV5-1
d_call: -
clone_size: -
j_call: TRBJ1-2
cdr3_aa: CASSLESGQRGYTF
cdr3_nt: TGCGCCAGCAGCTTGGAGTCCGGACAAAGAGGCTACACCTTC

v_call: TRBV6-2/TRBV6-3
d_call: -
clone_size: -
j_call: TRBJ1-1
cdr3_aa: CASSYRNPQDRHTEAFF
cdr3_nt: TGTGCCAGCAGTTACCGAAATCCTCAGGATCGGCACACTGAAGCTTTCTTT

v_call: TRBV11-2
d_call: -
clone_size: -
j_call: TRBJ2-7
cdr3_aa: CASSLVADKLSSYEQYF
cdr3_nt: TGTGCCAGCAGCTTAGTGGCGGACAAATTGAGCTCCTACGAGCAGTACTTC

v_call: TRBV25-1
d_call: -
clone_size: -
j_call: TRBJ2-7
cdr3_aa: CASAQGDWRQYF
cdr3_nt: TGTGCCAGCGCCCAGGGTGACTGGAGGCAGTACTTC

v_call: TRBV7-9
d_call: TRBD1
clone_size: once
j_call: TRBJ1-4
cdr3_aa: CASSLGDRGPKNEKLFF
cdr3_nt: TGTGCCAGCAGCTTAGGGGACAGGGGACCAAAGAATGAAAAACTGTTTTTT

v_call: TRBV5-1
d_call: -
clone_size: -
j_call: TRBJ2-3
cdr3_aa: CASRLGPTRGTDTQYF
cdr3_nt: TGCGCCAGCAGGTTGGGGCCCACTAGAGGCACAGATACGCAGTATTTT

v_call: TRBV5-8
d_call: -
clone_size: -
j_call: TRBJ1-1
cdr3_aa: CASSPPTGVPEAFF
cdr3_nt: TGTGCCAGCAGCCCGCCCACGGGGGTGCCTGAAGCTTTCTTT

v_call: TRBV30
d_call: -
clone_size: -
j_call: TRBJ1-5
cdr3_aa: CAWSEGGGSQPQHF
cdr3_nt: TGTGCCTGGAGTGAAGGGGGGGGTAGTCAGCCCCAGCATTTT

v_call: TRBV19
d_call: -
clone_size: once
j_call: TRBJ1-2
cdr3_aa: CASSMANVRYGYTF
cdr3_nt: TGTGCCAGTAGTATGGCCAATGTGAGGTATGGCTACACCTTC

v_call: TRBV14
d_call: TRBD1
clone_size: -
j_call: TRBJ2-2
cdr3_aa: CASSTWTGHTGELFF
cdr3_nt: TGTGCCAGCAGCACTTGGACAGGACACACCGGGGAGCTGTTTTTT

v_call: TRBV5-6
d_call: -
clone_size: -
j_call: TRBJ1-2
cdr3_aa: CASSGQTATYGYTF
cdr3_nt: TGTGCCAGCAGCGGGCAGACAGCGACCTATGGCTACACCTTC

v_call: TRBV2
d_call: -
clone_size: -
j_call: TRBJ2-7
cdr3_aa: CASSEQGYEQYF
cdr3_nt: TGTGCCAGCAGTGAACAGGGCTACGAGCAGTACTTC

v_call: TRBV3-1/TRBV3-2
d_call: -
clone_size: -
j_call: TRBJ2-1
cdr3_aa: CASSQGTKDNEQFF
cdr3_nt: TGTGCCAGCAGCCAAGGTACTAAGGACAATGAGCAGTTCTTC

v_call: TRBV21-1
d_call: -
clone_size: -
j_call: TRBJ1-5
cdr3_aa: CASSKRGGRRGNQPQHF
cdr3_nt: TGTGCCAGCAGCAAAAGGGGGGGCCGAAGGGGCAATCAGCCCCAGCATTTT

v_call: TRBV5-1
d_call: -
clone_size: -
j_call: TRBJ1-1
cdr3_aa: CASSLQMNTEAFF
cdr3_nt: TGCGCCAGCAGCTTGCAGATGAACACTGAAGCTTTCTTT

v_call: TRBV7-2
d_call: TRBD1
clone_size: -
j_call: TRBJ2-7
cdr3_aa: CASSLGDRSYEQYF
cdr3_nt: TGTGCCAGCAGCTTGGGGGACAGATCCTACGAGCAGTACTTC

v_call: TRBV5-4
d_call: TRBD2
clone_size: -
j_call: TRBJ2-3
cdr3_aa: CASSLRLAGVMADTQYF
cdr3_nt: TGTGCCAGCAGCCTACGACTAGCGGGGGTTATGGCAGATACGCAGTATTTT

v_call: TRBV2
d_call: -
clone_size: -
j_call: TRBJ2-2
cdr3_aa: CASRRGGSTGELFF
cdr3_nt: TGTGCCAGCAGGAGGGGGGGTTCGACCGGGGAGCTGTTTTTT

v_call: TRBV29-1
d_call: -
clone_size: -
j_call: TRBJ1-4
cdr3_aa: CSVGDIGNEKLFF
cdr3_nt: TGCAGCGTTGGGGACATCGGTAATGAAAAACTGTTTTTT

v_call: TRBV19
d_call: TRBD2
clone_size: -
j_call: TRBJ2-1
cdr3_aa: CASKSGRTGSYNEQFF
cdr3_nt: TGTGCCAGTAAAAGCGGGAGAACAGGGAGTTACAATGAGCAGTTCTTC

v_call: TRBV7-8
d_call: -
clone_size: -
j_call: TRBJ2-1
cdr3_aa: CASTSTRTGSQRKLYNEQFF
cdr3_nt: TGTGCCAGCACCTCAACTAGAACAGGGTCCCAACGAAAACTTTACAATGAGCAGTTCTTC

v_call: TRBV5-1
d_call: -
clone_size: -
j_call: TRBJ2-5
cdr3_aa: CASSSGQETQYF
cdr3_nt: TGCGCCAGCAGCTCCGGGCAAGAGACCCAGTACTTC

v_call: TRBV28
d_call: -
clone_size: -
j_call: TRBJ1-1
cdr3_aa: CASSLGGFGRIMNTEAFF
cdr3_nt: TGTGCCAGCAGTTTAGGGGGGTTTGGGCGGATCATGAACACTGAAGCTTTCTTT

v_call: TRBV10-3
d_call: -
clone_size: -
j_call: TRBJ1-1
cdr3_aa: CATATGSTEAFF
cdr3_nt: TGTGCCACAGCAACAGGGAGCACTGAAGCTTTCTTT

v_call: TRBV7-2
d_call: -
clone_size: -
j_call: TRBJ1-5
cdr3_aa: CASSLQGNSNQPQHF
cdr3_nt: TGTGCCAGCAGCTTACAGGGAAATAGCAATCAGCCCCAGCATTTT

v_call: TRBV30
d_call: -
clone_size: -
j_call: TRBJ1-1
cdr3_aa: CAWSYMNTEAFF
cdr3_nt: TGTGCCTGGAGTTACATGAACACTGAAGCTTTCTTT

v_call: TRBV20-1
d_call: -
clone_size: -
j_call: TRBJ1-2
cdr3_aa: CSASPRGYGYTF
cdr3_nt: TGCAGTGCTAGTCCACGGGGCTATGGCTACACCTTC

v_call: TRBV11-2
d_call: -
clone_size: -
j_call: TRBJ2-7
cdr3_aa: CASSRNREGFEQYF
cdr3_nt: TGTGCCAGCAGCCGAAACAGGGAAGGGTTCGAGCAGTACTTC

v_call: TRBV10-2
d_call: -
clone_size: -
j_call: TRBJ1-6
cdr3_aa: CASSESKYRYSPLHF
cdr3_nt: TGCGCCAGCAGTGAGTCGAAGTACAGGTATTCACCCCTCCACTTT

v_call: TRBV21-1
d_call: -
clone_size: -
j_call: TRBJ2-5
cdr3_aa: CASSRDRASQETQYF
cdr3_nt: TGTGCCAGCAGCCGGGACAGGGCCTCCCAAGAGACCCAGTACTTC

v_call: TRBV4-2
d_call: TRBD2
clone_size: few
j_call: TRBJ2-1
cdr3_aa: CASSQDGWGGSYNEQFF
cdr3_nt: TGTGCCAGCAGCCAAGATGGTTGGGGGGGCTCCTACAATGAGCAGTTCTTC

v_call: TRBV3-1/TRBV3-2
d_call: -
clone_size: -
j_call: TRBJ2-1
cdr3_aa: CASSHPNHNEQFF
cdr3_nt: TGTGCCAGCAGCCATCCCAATCACAATGAGCAGTTCTTC